This passage covers 27 T cell receptor beta chains from one sample sequenced in a study of T cells in Graves' hyperthyroidism and ophthalmopathy. TCR beta CDR3 regions were amplified from RNA transcripts. TCR CDR3 regions were first amplified by RT-PCR with HTBI primers. TCRdb called the multiplex PCR reads again in MiXCR, with one record for every CDR3 protein. The sample contains about 540,000 distinct CDR3 sequences, under 60% of which appear only once. Sequencing used peripheral blood or thyroid tissue (not recorded which). Receptors were obtained from a woman in her late teens or twenties with Graves' hyperthyroidism.

The chain carries TRBV2 and TRBJ1-1; D gene unclear. The germline CDR1 and CDR2 sequences are SNHLY and FYNNEI. The germline V and J ends were trimmed by 8 bases and 5 bases, with 12 bases remaining between them. This CDR3 region has 12 residues. CDR3 sequence: CASGPAETEAFF. CDR3 in DNA: TGTGCCAGCGGACCCGCGGAAACTGAAGCTTTCTTT.

CDR3 DNA sequence: TGTGCCAGCAGCTTAGAGGCCGGGGCCTACGAGCAGTACTTC. Translated: CASSLEAGAYEQYF. The gene calls are TRBV7-8 and TRBJ2-7; tentative D call: TRBD2 (5 bases). Between the trimmed V and J ends, which lost 1 base and 2 bases, there was a span of 9 bases. The CDR3 consists of 14 residues. CDR1 and CDR2 (germline): SGHVS, FQNEAQ.

As concerns this clonotype: Without the conserved terminal phenylalanine or tryptophan, this CDR3 likely stems from a read error. This chain links TRBV29-1 with TRBJ2-7, with D hard to call. The CDR3 has 10 residues. Germline V lookup: CDR1 SQVTM, CDR2 ANQGSEA. V lost 7 bases and J lost 7, with 11 bases in between. CDR3 nucleotide sequence: TGCAGCGCGATAAGCAATGAGCAGTACTCC. This sequence encodes CSAISNEQYS.

In this sample, this clonotype turned up a few times. This chain connects TRBV20-1 to TRBJ2-7; 9 nucleotides line up with TRBD2. This CDR3 contains 14 residues. The germline gives CDR1 DFQATT, CDR2 SNEGSKA (reference sequence). V lost 5 bases and J lost 2; bases outside the gene matches: 7. The CDR3 reads CSAVSGSKTYEQYF. The DNA of the CDR3 is TGCAGTGCTGTTAGCGGGAGCAAGACCTACGAGCAGTACTTC.

As for this clonotype: Germline and junction disagree at one end, which may indicate a read error. This chain joins TRBV6-5 and TRBJ2-7, with unresolved D. This CDR3 contains 14 residues. Per germline, CDR1 MNHEY and CDR2 SVGAGI. CDR3: CAISYSPLGYEQYF. Here the CDR3 DNA reads TGTGCCATCAGTTACTCGCCCCTAGGCTACGAGCAGTACTTC.

V is TRBV2 and J is TRBJ1-2; the D is unclear. The germline CDR1 and CDR2 sequences are SNHLY and FYNNEI. Trimming took 7 bases from V and 6 from J, leaving 12 bases between them. This CDR3 contains 12 residues. The CDR3 DNA reads as TGTGCCAGCACTACACTTCCCCATGGCTACACCTTC. Protein sequence: CASTTLPHGYTF. The whole variable domain, remainder taken from reference TRBV2 and TRBJ1-2, is EPEVTQTPSHQVTQMGQEVILRCVPISNHLYFYWYRQILGQKVEFLVSFYNNEISEKSEIFDDQFSVERPDGSNFTLKIRSTKLEDSAMYFCASTTLPHGYTFGSGTRLTVV.

This clonotype was observed a few times. The junction and the germline gene differ at one end; a read error may be behind it. This chain connects TRBV24-1 to TRBJ1-2; D unresolved. The CDR3 contains 13 residues. Germline CDR1 and CDR2: KGHDR and SFDVKD. In nucleotides, the CDR3 is TGTGCCACCAGGGATTCGGGGTCGGATGGCTACACCTTC. Translated, it gives CATRDSGSDGYTF.

The chain is built from TRBV9 and TRBJ1-2, with 9 bases aligning to TRBD1. The CDR3 runs to 13 residues. V dropped 9 bases and J dropped 1; count of bases not matched to a gene: 4. Germline assignment: CDR1 SGDLS and CDR2 YYNGEE. In DNA, the CDR3 is TGTGCCACCCTGGACAGGGGTAACTATGGCTACACCTTC. Residues: CATLDRGNYGYTF.

This clonotype occurred many times. V usage is TRBV29-1 and J usage is TRBJ1-4; TRBD1 matches at 7 bases. The CDR3 has 12 amino acids. V lost 6 bases, J lost 7 bases, and 5 bases stayed unmatched. Germline CDR1 and CDR2: SQVTM and ANQGSEA. CDR3 DNA sequence: TGCAGCGTGTCACGGGACAGTGAAAAACTGTTTTTT. Protein: CSVSRDSEKLFF.

This rearrangement joins TRBV15 to TRBJ1-5; 11 bases agree with TRBD1. The CDR3 runs 14 residues. With 5 bases clipped from V and 7 bases from J, the junction kept 4 bases outside the gene matches. Per the germline V gene, CDR1 is LNHNV and CDR2 is YYDKDF (reference sequence). The CDR3 spells CATSVDRGRQPQHF. CDR3 bases: TGTGCCACCAGCGTGGACAGGGGGCGGCAGCCCCAGCATTTT.

About this clonotype: The conserved final phenylalanine or tryptophan is absent from the CDR3, which likely points to a read error. The gene calls are TRBV29-1 and TRBJ1-4, with TRBD1 matching over 9 bases. CDR3 size: 15 residues. Germline V lookup: CDR1 SQVTM, CDR2 ANQGSEA. Trimming took 5 bases from V and 6 from J; bases not matched to a gene: 10. CDR3 coding DNA: TGCAGCGTTTTAGGACTACAGGGGGCGGATGAAAAACTGTTTCTT. The encoded protein is CSVLGLQGADEKLFL.

This clonotype was seen a few times. The chain uses TRBV29-1 and TRBJ1-3; 7 nucleotides agree with TRBD1. The CDR3 length is 15 residues. V was clipped by 5 bases and J by 0 bases; unmatched bases: 7. The germline gives CDR1 SQVTM, CDR2 ANQGSEA. The CDR3 DNA sequence: TGCAGCGTTTGGATAAACAGGGGCTCTGGAAACACCATATATTTT. It codes for CSVWINRGSGNTIYF.

A few counts support this clonotype. The genes are TRBV24-1 and TRBJ2-7; perhaps TRBD2 as D (5 bases). Germline lookup yields CDR1 KGHDR and CDR2 SFDVKD. The CDR3 is made up of 17 amino acids. The V end was cut by 3 bases, the J end by 2 bases, with 19 bases between. The CDR3 region has the DNA TGTGCCACCAGTGATATGACCCGGACTCATAAAACCTACGAGCAGTACTTC. Its translation: CATSDMTRTHKTYEQYF.

J is TRBJ2-2 and V is TRBV5-1, with D hard to call. Germline values: CDR1 SGHRS, CDR2 YFSETQ. The CDR3 has 12 amino acids. V was shortened by 0 bases and J by 6 bases, with 3 bases between the two germline ends. In nucleotides, the CDR3 is TGCGCCAGCAGCTTGGTGGCCGGGGAGCTGTTTTTT. It specifies CASSLVAGELFF.

The V and J genes are TRBV19 and TRBJ1-2; 11 positions match TRBD1. The CDR3 has 15 residues. Trimming cost V 5 bases and J 4 bases; bases outside gene matches: 6. Germline lookup yields CDR1 LNHDA and CDR2 SQIVND (reference sequence). Here the CDR3 reads CASSPQGQGGYGYTF. CDR3 coding DNA: TGTGCCAGTAGTCCCCAGGGACAGGGGGGCTATGGCTACACCTTC.

This chain links TRBV9 with TRBJ1-3; D is ambiguous. Trimming took off 4 bases at V and 2 bases at J, with 7 bases between the two ends. The V gene's germline CDR1 is SGDLS and CDR2 YYNGEE. This CDR3 spans 13 amino acids. In DNA, the CDR3 is TGTGCCAGCAGCCCCCCGGCTGGAAACACCATATATTTT. Encoded protein: CASSPPAGNTIYF.

This chain joins TRBV7-3 and TRBJ2-5, with D hard to call. From germline, CDR1 is SGHTA and CDR2 FQGTGA. Trimming took 5 bases from V and 4 from J, leaving 14 bases between them. The CDR3 is 14 residues long. The CDR3 nucleotides read TGTGCCAGCAGCCGCAGTGGCAGGTTAGAGACCCAGTACTTC. This codes for CASSRSGRLETQYF.

The chain carries TRBV29-1 and TRBJ1-4; 10 positions agree with TRBD1. The CDR3 covers 14 residues. The V gene's germline CDR1 is SQVTM and CDR2 ANQGSEA. V gave up 6 bases and J gave up 6 bases; unmatched junction bases: 7. The CDR3 coding sequence is TGCAGCGTACTCCCGGGACAGGGGTATGAAAAACTGTTTTTT. Protein sequence: CSVLPGQGYEKLFF.

This clonotype was seen more than once but under ten times. The chain recombines TRBV7-6 with TRBJ2-7; the match to TRBD2 covers 8 bases. CDR1 and CDR2 (germline): SGHVS, FNYEAQ. This CDR3 region has 17 residues. The V segment lost 5 bases and the J segment 4 bases; nucleotides outside the gene matches: 16. In DNA form, the CDR3 reads TGTGCCAGCAGCCAGGGGTCGTCCGGGAGGGTCATGTACGAGCAGTACTTC. This sequence encodes CASSQGSSGRVMYEQYF.

V gene TRBV11-2 combines with J gene TRBJ1-2; possibly TRBD1 for D (6 bases). The CDR3 loop spans 17 amino acids. Trimming removed 5 bases from V and 7 bases from J, with 26 bases in between. Germline CDR1 is SGHAT and CDR2 is FQNNGV. In DNA form, the CDR3 reads TGTGCCAGCAGCCCCATTACTAGAACAGGGTCCTCTGGTGGCTACACCTTC. Residues: CASSPITRTGSSGGYTF.

The chain is built from TRBV2 and TRBJ2-1; D is perhaps TRBD2 (7 bases). Germline V gene lookup returns CDR1 SNHLY and CDR2 FYNNEI. The CDR3 is 13 residues long. Trimming cost V 5 bases and J 10 bases, with 15 bases left between them. The CDR3 region has the DNA TGTGCCAGCAGTCGTGCGGGGGCGGACGAGCAGTTCTTC. It yields the protein CASSRAGADEQFF. Based on the CDR3 plus reference TRBV2 and TRBJ2-1, the full variable domain is EPEVTQTPSHQVTQMGQEVILRCVPISNHLYFYWYRQILGQKVEFLVSFYNNEISEKSEIFDDQFSVERPDGSNFTLKIRSTKLEDSAMYFCASSRAGADEQFFGPGTRLTVL.

The chain uses TRBV24-1 and TRBJ1-2; TRBD1 matches at 8 bases. Germline V gene data show CDR1 as KGHDR and CDR2 as SFDVKD. CDR3 length equals 16 residues. V shed 4 bases and J 7 bases; nucleotides not matched to a gene: 13. CDR3 sequence (DNA): TGTGCCACCAGTGACACCACAACTCAGGGGGCTGGTGGCTACACCTTC. Amino acids: CATSDTTTQGAGGYTF.

DNA of the CDR3: TGTGCCAGCCGCGCCGACCTACTAGCTAGAGGCGGGGAGACCCAGTACTTC. Its translation is CASRADLLARGGETQYF. The chain is built from TRBV7-8 and TRBJ2-5, with TRBD2 as a possible D gene (6 bases). V was pared by 8 bases and J by 5 bases, with 27 bases between. Germline CDR1 reads SGHVS; CDR2 reads FQNEAQ. The CDR3 extends over 17 amino acids.

The chain is built from TRBV7-3 and TRBJ2-5; D is undetermined. V was cut by 3 bases and J by 1 base, with 12 bases left in between. Germline V gene data show CDR1 as SGHTA and CDR2 as FQGTGA. The CDR3 spans 15 residues. CDR3 nucleotides: TGTGCCAGCAGCTTGGTACACCACTCCCAAGAGACCCAGTACTTC. This translates into CASSLVHHSQETQYF. The variable domain in full, completed from reference TRBV7-3 and TRBJ2-5, reads GAGVSQTPSNKVTEKGKYVELRCDPISGHTALYWYRQSLGQGPEFLIYFQGTGAADDSGLPNDRFFAVRPEGSVSTLKIQRTERGDSAVYLCASSLVHHSQETQYFGPGTRLLVL.

This rearrangement joins TRBV2 to TRBJ1-2; D gene unclear. The CDR3 has 14 amino acids. V lost 5 bases, J lost 7 bases, and 17 bases lay in between. CDR1 and CDR2 from the germline V gene are SNHLY and FYNNEI. CDR3 protein: CASSYSVFFGGYTF. The CDR3 DNA reads TGTGCCAGCAGTTATTCTGTATTCTTCGGTGGCTACACCTTC. The variable domain in full, completed from reference TRBV2 and TRBJ1-2, reads EPEVTQTPSHQVTQMGQEVILRCVPISNHLYFYWYRQILGQKVEFLVSFYNNEISEKSEIFDDQFSVERPDGSNFTLKIRSTKLEDSAMYFCASSYSVFFGGYTFGSGTRLTVV.

The rearrangement links TRBV19 to TRBJ1-1; D ambiguous. This CDR3 is 13 amino acids long. Germline V CDR1 and CDR2: LNHDA, SQIVND (reference sequence). V lost 6 bases and J 1 base, leaving 9 bases between the germline ends. The CDR3 sequence: CASRIRQNTEAFF. The CDR3 region has the DNA TGTGCCAGTAGAATTCGACAGAACACTGAAGCTTTCTTT. The full variable domain, its missing parts supplied by reference TRBV19 and TRBJ1-1, is DGGITQSPKYLFRKEGQNVTLSCEQNLNHDAMYWYRQDPGQGLRLIYYSQIVNDFQKGDIAEGYSVSREKKESFPLTVTSAQKNPTAFYLCASRIRQNTEAFFGQGTRLTVV.

This clonotype was picked up a small number of times. This chain uses TRBV20-1 with TRBJ1-1; 7 bases agree with TRBD1. CDR1 is DFQATT, CDR2 SNEGSKA, per germline (reference sequence). The trim removed 3 bases at V and 5 bases at J, leaving 9 bases unmatched. This CDR3 comprises 14 residues. This CDR3 reads CSASKGAMGTEAFF. The CDR3 coding sequence is TGCAGTGCTAGCAAGGGGGCGATGGGGACTGAAGCTTTCTTT.